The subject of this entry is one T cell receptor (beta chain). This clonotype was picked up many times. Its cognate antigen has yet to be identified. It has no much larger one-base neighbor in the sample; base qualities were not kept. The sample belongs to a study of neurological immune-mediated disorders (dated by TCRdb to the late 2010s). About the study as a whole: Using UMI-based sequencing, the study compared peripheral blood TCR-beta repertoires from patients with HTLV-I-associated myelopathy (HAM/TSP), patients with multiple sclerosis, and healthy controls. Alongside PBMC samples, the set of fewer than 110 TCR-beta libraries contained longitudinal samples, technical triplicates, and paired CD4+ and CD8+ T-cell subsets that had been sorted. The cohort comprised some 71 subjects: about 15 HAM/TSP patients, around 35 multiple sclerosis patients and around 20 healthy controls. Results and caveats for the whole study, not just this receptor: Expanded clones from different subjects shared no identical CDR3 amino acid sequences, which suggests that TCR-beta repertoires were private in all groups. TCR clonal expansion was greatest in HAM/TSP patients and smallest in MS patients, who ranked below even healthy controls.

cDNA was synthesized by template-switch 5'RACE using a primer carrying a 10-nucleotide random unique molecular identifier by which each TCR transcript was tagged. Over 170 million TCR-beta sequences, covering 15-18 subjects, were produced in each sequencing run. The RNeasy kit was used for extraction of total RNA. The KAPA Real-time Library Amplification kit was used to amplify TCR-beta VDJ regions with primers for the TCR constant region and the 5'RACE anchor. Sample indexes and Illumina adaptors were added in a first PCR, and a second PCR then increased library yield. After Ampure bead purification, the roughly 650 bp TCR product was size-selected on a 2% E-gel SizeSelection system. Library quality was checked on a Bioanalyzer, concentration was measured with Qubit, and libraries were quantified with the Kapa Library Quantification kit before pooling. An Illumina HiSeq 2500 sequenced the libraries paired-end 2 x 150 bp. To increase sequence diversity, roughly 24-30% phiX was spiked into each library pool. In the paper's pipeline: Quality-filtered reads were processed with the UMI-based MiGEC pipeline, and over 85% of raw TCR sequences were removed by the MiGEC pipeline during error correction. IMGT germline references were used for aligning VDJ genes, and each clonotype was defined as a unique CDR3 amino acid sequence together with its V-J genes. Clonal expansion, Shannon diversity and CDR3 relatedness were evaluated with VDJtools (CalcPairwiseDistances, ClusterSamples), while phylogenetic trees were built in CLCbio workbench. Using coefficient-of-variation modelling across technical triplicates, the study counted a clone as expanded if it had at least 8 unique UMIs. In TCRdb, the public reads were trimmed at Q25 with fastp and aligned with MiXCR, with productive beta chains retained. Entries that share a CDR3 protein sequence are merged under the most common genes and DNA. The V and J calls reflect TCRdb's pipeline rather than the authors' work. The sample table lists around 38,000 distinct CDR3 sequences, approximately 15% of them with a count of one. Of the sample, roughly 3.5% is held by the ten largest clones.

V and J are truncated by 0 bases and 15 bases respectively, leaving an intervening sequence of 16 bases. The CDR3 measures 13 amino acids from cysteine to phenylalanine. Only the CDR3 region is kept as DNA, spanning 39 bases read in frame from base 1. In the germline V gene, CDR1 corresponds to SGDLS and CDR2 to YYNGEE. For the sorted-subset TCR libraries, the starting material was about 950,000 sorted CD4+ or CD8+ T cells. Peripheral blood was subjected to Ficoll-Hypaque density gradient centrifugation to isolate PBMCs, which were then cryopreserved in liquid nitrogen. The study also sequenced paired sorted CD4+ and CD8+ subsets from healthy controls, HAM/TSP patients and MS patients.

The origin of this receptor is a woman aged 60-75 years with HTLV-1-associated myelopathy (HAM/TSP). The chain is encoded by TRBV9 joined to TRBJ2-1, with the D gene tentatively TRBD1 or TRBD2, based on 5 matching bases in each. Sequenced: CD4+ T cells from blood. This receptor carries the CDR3 CASSVGDSGAAFF. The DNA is TGTGCCAGCAGCGTAGGTGACTCCGGGGCGGCGTTCTTC.